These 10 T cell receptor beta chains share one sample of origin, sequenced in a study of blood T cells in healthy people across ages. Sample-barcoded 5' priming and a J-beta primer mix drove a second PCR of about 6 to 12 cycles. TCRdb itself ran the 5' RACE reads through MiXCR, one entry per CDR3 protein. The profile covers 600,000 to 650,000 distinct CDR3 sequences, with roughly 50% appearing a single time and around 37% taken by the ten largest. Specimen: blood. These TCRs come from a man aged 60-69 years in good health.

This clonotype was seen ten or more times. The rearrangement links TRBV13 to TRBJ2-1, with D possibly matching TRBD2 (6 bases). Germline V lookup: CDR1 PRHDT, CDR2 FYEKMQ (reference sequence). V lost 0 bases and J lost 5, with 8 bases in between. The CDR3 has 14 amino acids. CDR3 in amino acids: CASSLGGRNNEQFF. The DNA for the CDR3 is TGTGCCAGCAGCTTAGGCGGGAGAAACAATGAGCAGTTCTTC. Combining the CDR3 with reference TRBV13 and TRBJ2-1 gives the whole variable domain AAGVIQSPRHLIKEKRETATLKCYPIPRHDTVYWYQQGPGQDPQFLISFYEKMQSDKGSIPDRFSAQQFSDYHSELNMSSLELGDSALYFCASSLGGRNNEQFFGPGTRLTVL.

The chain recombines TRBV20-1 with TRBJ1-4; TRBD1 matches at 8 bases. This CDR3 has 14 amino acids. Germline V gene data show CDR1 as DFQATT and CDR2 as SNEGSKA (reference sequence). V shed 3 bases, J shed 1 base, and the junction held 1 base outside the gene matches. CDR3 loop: CSASGQGTNEKLFF. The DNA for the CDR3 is TGCAGTGCTAGCGGACAGGGAACTAATGAAAAACTGTTTTTT.

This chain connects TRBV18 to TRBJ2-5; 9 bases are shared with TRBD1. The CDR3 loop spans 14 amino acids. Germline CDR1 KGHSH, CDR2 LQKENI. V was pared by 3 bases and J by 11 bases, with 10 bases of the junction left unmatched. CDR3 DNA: TGTGCCAGCTCACCGGGACAGGGAATGGTTGAGCAGTACTTC. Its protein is CASSPGQGMVEQYF.

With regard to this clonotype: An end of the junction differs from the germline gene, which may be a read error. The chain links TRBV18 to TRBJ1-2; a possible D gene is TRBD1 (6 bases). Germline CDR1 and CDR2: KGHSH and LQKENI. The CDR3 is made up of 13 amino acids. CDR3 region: CASAPVRGDGYTF. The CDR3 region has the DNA TGTGCCAGCGCACCCGTCAGGGGAGATGGCTACACCTTC.

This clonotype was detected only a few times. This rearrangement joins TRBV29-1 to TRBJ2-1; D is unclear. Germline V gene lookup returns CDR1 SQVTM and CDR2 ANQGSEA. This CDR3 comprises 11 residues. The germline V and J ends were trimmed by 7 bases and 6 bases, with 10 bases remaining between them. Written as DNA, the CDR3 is TGCAGCGCCGGACCCACCAATGAGCAGTTCTTC. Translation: CSAGPTNEQFF.

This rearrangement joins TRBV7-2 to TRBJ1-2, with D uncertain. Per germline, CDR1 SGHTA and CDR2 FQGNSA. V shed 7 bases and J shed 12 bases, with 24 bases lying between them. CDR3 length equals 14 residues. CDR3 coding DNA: TGTGCCAGCACCCTTCGGGCGACGTTGGGGAATCACACCTTC. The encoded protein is CASTLRATLGNHTF.

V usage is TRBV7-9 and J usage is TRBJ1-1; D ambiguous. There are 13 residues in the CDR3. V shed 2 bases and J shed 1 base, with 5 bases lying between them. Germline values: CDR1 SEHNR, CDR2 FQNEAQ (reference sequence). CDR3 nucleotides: TGTGCCAGCAGCTTATTTGGGAACACTGAAGCTTTCTTT. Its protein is CASSLFGNTEAFF.

The CDR3 DNA reads TGTGCTAGTGGTTTACTCGTAGCCAACACCGGGGAGCTGTTTTTT. The encoded protein is CASGLLVANTGELFF. The chain links TRBV12-5 to TRBJ2-2; D remains ambiguous. The CDR3 extends over 15 amino acids. V lost 3 bases to trimming and J lost 2 bases, with 10 bases between them. Germline-derived CDR1 and CDR2 are LGHNT and FRNRAP.

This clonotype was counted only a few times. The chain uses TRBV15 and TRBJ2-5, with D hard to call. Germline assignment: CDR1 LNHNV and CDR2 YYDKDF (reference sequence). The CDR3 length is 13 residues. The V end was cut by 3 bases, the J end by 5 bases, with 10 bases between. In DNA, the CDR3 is TGTGCCACCAGCAGGTTGAGTGGGGAGACCCAGTACTTC. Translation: CATSRLSGETQYF.

The CDR3 protein is CASIPSGGRSYEQYF. In DNA form, the CDR3 reads TGTGCCAGCATTCCAAGCGGGGGCCGATCCTACGAGCAGTACTTC. The chain uses TRBV27 and TRBJ2-7; 8 bases agree with TRBD2. Per the germline V gene, CDR1 is MNHEY and CDR2 is SMNVEV (reference sequence). The junction had 9 bases not matched to a gene; V was cut back by 7 bases and J by 1 base. The CDR3 is made up of 15 amino acids.